This is a list of T cell receptor beta chains from one sample in a study of blood T cell repertoires in COVID-19. Using immunoSEQ multiplex PCR, the repertoire was profiled, and TCRdb retains in-frame clones only, with some absent. The sample has some 220,000 clones; around 84% are singletons. Sequences were obtained from peripheral blood. The receptors were sampled from a man aged 50 or older who had recovered from COVID-19. CDR3s include the opening cysteine and the closing phenylalanine or tryptophan. The order of the fields is D gene, J gene, clone size, V gene, CDR3 protein, CDR3 DNA. D genes are given only for firm matches. Clone size is given for some rows only: seen once, a few or many times, or a class if the clone is expanded.

D: TRBD1
J: TRBJ2-3
size: NA
V: TRBV12-5
CDR3: CASGRSTGIDTQYF
DNA: TGTGCTAGTGGTCGTTCGACAGGGATAGATACGCAGTATTTT

D: NA
J: TRBJ2-5
size: NA
V: TRBV21-1
CDR3: CASSTKGETQYF
DNA: TGTGCCAGCAGCACTAAGGGGGAGACCCAGTACTTC

D: NA
J: TRBJ2-5
size: NA
V: TRBV24-1
CDR3: CATSDALTGGETQYF
DNA: TGTGCCACCAGTGATGCCCTGACAGGAGGAGAGACCCAGTACTTC

D: NA
J: TRBJ2-2
size: NA
V: TRBV7-9
CDR3: CASTRSRREDTGELFF
DNA: TGTGCCAGCACCCGTAGCCGTCGCGAGGACACCGGGGAGCTGTTTTTT

D: NA
J: TRBJ1-1
size: NA
V: TRBV4-1
CDR3: CASSQPDRLSAEAFF
DNA: TGCGCCAGCAGCCAACCTGACAGGTTGAGTGCTGAAGCTTTCTTT

D: NA
J: TRBJ2-3
size: few
V: TRBV27
CDR3: CASSFGLLTTNTQYF
DNA: TGTGCCAGCAGTTTCGGACTTCTAACGACGAATACGCAGTATTTT

D: NA
J: TRBJ2-7
size: NA
V: TRBV19
CDR3: CASSSTRGNSYEQYF
DNA: TGTGCCAGTAGTAGTACCAGGGGCAACTCCTACGAGCAGTACTTC

D: NA
J: TRBJ1-2
size: NA
V: TRBV2
CDR3: CASSEWRAGDGYTF
DNA: TGTGCCAGCAGTGAATGGCGGGCAGGAGATGGCTACACCTTC

D: TRBD2
J: TRBJ2-7
size: NA
V: TRBV6-5
CDR3: CASTNSGSRAYEQYF
DNA: TGTGCCAGCACCAATAGCGGGAGTCGGGCCTACGAGCAGTACTTC

D: TRBD2
J: TRBJ2-7
size: NA
V: TRBV5-1
CDR3: CASSLTSDIYEQYF
DNA: TGCGCCAGCAGCTTGACTAGCGATATCTACGAGCAGTACTTC

D: NA
J: TRBJ1-5
size: NA
V: TRBV28
CDR3: CASSSDGTQPQHF
DNA: TGTGCCAGCAGCTCCGATGGTACACAGCCCCAGCATTTT

D: TRBD1
J: TRBJ2-5
size: NA
V: TRBV11-2
CDR3: CASSLGYRGWETQYF
DNA: TGTGCCAGCAGCTTAGGTTACAGGGGGTGGGAGACCCAGTACTTC

D: NA
J: TRBJ1-1
size: NA
V: TRBV30
CDR3: CAWSVRGEDTEAFF
DNA: TGTGCCTGGAGTGTACGAGGGGAGGACACTGAAGCTTTCTTT

D: NA
J: TRBJ1-1
size: NA
V: TRBV29-1
CDR3: CSVRTATMNTEAFF
DNA: TGCAGCGTGCGGACAGCTACAATGAACACTGAAGCTTTCTTT

D: NA
J: TRBJ2-7
size: NA
V: TRBV7-2
CDR3: CASSLGGAGPYEQYF
DNA: TGTGCCAGCAGCTTAGGAGGCGCGGGGCCCTACGAGCAGTACTTC

D: NA
J: TRBJ2-1
size: NA
V: TRBV28
CDR3: CASVPTSSLNEQFF
DNA: TGTGCCAGCGTCCCGACTAGTTCCCTCAATGAGCAGTTCTTC

D: NA
J: TRBJ1-3
size: NA
V: TRBV19
CDR3: CASSETGPGNTIYF
DNA: TGTGCCAGTAGTGAGACAGGTCCTGGAAACACCATATATTTT

D: NA
J: TRBJ1-1
size: NA
V: TRBV28
CDR3: CASSPGGGRDTEAFF
DNA: TGTGCCAGCAGTCCCGGCGGGGGGCGAGACACTGAAGCTTTCTTT

D: NA
J: TRBJ2-1
size: NA
V: TRBV2
CDR3: CASSSGHIKQFF
DNA: TGTGCCAGCAGTTCAGGACACATTAAGCAGTTCTTC

D: NA
J: TRBJ1-2
size: once
V: TRBV28
CDR3: CASRAEYGYTF
DNA: TGTGCCAGCAGGGCGGAATATGGCTACACCTTC

D: TRBD2
J: TRBJ2-1
size: NA
V: TRBV5-4
CDR3: CASSFVGRGYNEQFF
DNA: TGTGCCAGCAGCTTCGTCGGGAGGGGCTACAATGAGCAGTTCTTC

D: TRBD1
J: TRBJ1-1
size: NA
V: TRBV7-9
CDR3: CASSLVGQGAGRTEAFF
DNA: TGTGCCAGCAGCTTAGTTGGACAGGGGGCCGGTAGGACTGAAGCTTTCTTT

D: TRBD1
J: TRBJ2-5
size: NA
V: TRBV15
CDR3: CATSREGGTGQETQYF
DNA: TGTGCCACCAGCAGAGAGGGGGGGACAGGGCAAGAGACCCAGTACTTC

D: NA
J: TRBJ2-7
size: NA
V: TRBV24-1
CDR3: CATSAVTPPYEQYF
DNA: TGTGCCACCAGTGCGGTAACTCCTCCCTACGAGCAGTACTTC

D: TRBD2
J: TRBJ2-5
size: NA
V: TRBV28
CDR3: CASSPAGPSRETQYF
DNA: TGTGCCAGCAGTCCAGCGGGGCCCTCACGAGAGACCCAGTACTTC

D: TRBD1
J: TRBJ2-7
size: NA
V: TRBV5-1
CDR3: CASSFSGTGGKYEQYF
DNA: TGCGCCAGCAGCTTTTCCGGGACAGGGGGAAAATACGAGCAGTACTTC

D: NA
J: TRBJ1-1
size: NA
V: TRBV29-1
CDR3: CSVVTQGTQNTEAFF
DNA: TGCAGCGTTGTAACTCAGGGGACCCAGAACACTGAAGCTTTCTTT

D: TRBD1
J: TRBJ2-7
size: NA
V: TRBV30
CDR3: CAWSLWTGAGRAYEQYF
DNA: TGTGCCTGGAGCCTTTGGACAGGGGCCGGGCGGGCCTACGAGCAGTACTTC

D: TRBD1
J: TRBJ1-5
size: NA
V: TRBV28
CDR3: CASSGQGARNQPQHF
DNA: TGTGCCAGCAGCGGACAGGGGGCTCGGAATCAGCCCCAGCATTTT

D: NA
J: TRBJ2-5
size: NA
V: TRBV27
CDR3: CASSRSGTETQYF
DNA: TGTGCCAGCAGTAGATCAGGAACGGAGACCCAGTACTTC

D: NA
J: TRBJ2-1
size: NA
V: TRBV7-2
CDR3: CASSPRGLIRNEQFF
DNA: TGTGCCAGCAGCCCGCGGGGCCTCATTAGGAATGAGCAGTTCTTC

D: TRBD1
J: TRBJ2-1
size: NA
V: TRBV15
CDR3: CATSARQGVNEQFF
DNA: TGTGCCACCAGCGCACGACAGGGGGTGAATGAGCAGTTCTTC

D: NA
J: TRBJ2-1
size: NA
V: TRBV7-8
CDR3: CASQEVSYNEQFF
DNA: TGTGCCAGCCAGGAGGTCTCCTACAATGAGCAGTTCTTC

D: TRBD2
J: TRBJ2-7
size: few
V: TRBV2
CDR3: CASSFSGSWYEQYF
DNA: TGTGCCAGCAGCTTTAGCGGGAGTTGGTACGAGCAGTACTTC

D: TRBD2
J: TRBJ2-5
size: NA
V: TRBV27
CDR3: CASRGLAGGRETQYF
DNA: TGTGCCAGCAGGGGGCTAGCGGGAGGAAGAGAGACCCAGTACTTC

D: NA
J: TRBJ2-7
size: once
V: TRBV6-5
CDR3: CASSYGQVFDEQYF
DNA: TGTGCCAGCAGTTACGGTCAGGTTTTCGACGAGCAGTACTTC

D: NA
J: TRBJ1-2
size: NA
V: TRBV10-3
CDR3: CAISEGGTSLGYTF
DNA: TGTGCCATCAGTGAAGGGGGTACTAGTTTGGGCTACACCTTC

D: NA
J: TRBJ1-1
size: NA
V: TRBV25-1
CDR3: CASSLSGVEAFF
DNA: TGTGCCAGCAGTCTATCAGGGGTTGAAGCTTTCTTT

D: NA
J: TRBJ2-5
size: NA
V: TRBV15
CDR3: CATSNRDTQETQYF
DNA: TGTGCCACCAGCAACCGGGACACCCAAGAGACCCAGTACTTC

D: TRBD1
J: TRBJ2-7
size: NA
V: TRBV18
CDR3: CASSPLMGTGGMTYEQYF
DNA: TGTGCCAGCTCACCACTGATGGGGACAGGGGGCATGACCTACGAGCAGTACTTC